One sample yielded the 25 T cell receptor beta chains listed below, sequenced in a study of CD4 T cell repertoires in COVID-19. No culture step preceded sequencing of the ex vivo isolated memory T cells. The assay was immunoSEQ multiplex PCR, and TCRdb's table has in-frame clones only and misses some. The data contain about 22,000 clones, roughly 87% of them singletons. Here the sequenced sample was central memory CD4+ T cells from blood, taken before the COVID-19 pandemic. The source is a human donor who had COVID-19.

V is TRBV7-8 and J is TRBJ2-5; a possible D gene is TRBD1 (6 bases). Trimming took off 2 bases at V and 5 bases at J, with 6 bases between the two ends. CDR1 and CDR2 from the germline V gene are SGHVS and FQNEAQ. The CDR3 spans 12 residues. The CDR3 DNA sequence: TGTGCCAGCAGCTTACAGGGGGAGACCCAGTACTTC. Translation: CASSLQGETQYF.

This clone came up once. The chain is built from TRBV10-3 and TRBJ2-3; TRBD2 agrees at 8 bases. The CDR3 spans 14 residues. J was trimmed by 5 bases and V by 10 bases; bases with no gene match: 11. Germline V CDR1 and CDR2: ENHRY, SYGVKD. CDR3 nucleotides: TGTGCCACCCTTAGCGGGATAGAGGGAGATACGCAGTATTTT. Amino acids: CATLSGIEGDTQYF.

J is TRBJ1-1 and V is TRBV11-1; 7 bases map to TRBD1. The V and J ends lost 6 bases and 11 bases, in that order; junction bases with no gene match: 9. CDR3 size: 12 residues. Per germline, CDR1 SGHAT and CDR2 FQDESV (reference sequence). CDR3 sequence reads: CASSPQGVRAFF. In nucleotides, the CDR3 is TGTGCCAGCAGTCCTCAGGGGGTAAGGGCTTTCTTT. The full variable domain, with the rest looked up from reference TRBV11-1 and TRBJ1-1, is EAEVAQSPRYKITEKSQAVAFWCDPISGHATLYWYRQILGQGPELLVQFQDESVVDDSQLPKDRFSAERLKGVDSTLKIQPAELGDSAMYLCASSPQGVRAFFGQGTRLTVV.

The chain recombines TRBV7-9 with TRBJ1-5; 9 positions match TRBD1. Germline V gene lookup returns CDR1 SEHNR and CDR2 FQNEAQ (reference sequence). The J segment lost 7 bases and the V segment lost 5 bases, leaving 6 bases of the junction unmatched. The CDR3 is 14 residues long. The CDR3 loop is CASSPTGGYQPQHF. In DNA, the CDR3 is TGTGCCAGCAGCCCGACAGGGGGATACCAGCCCCAGCATTTT.

The table lists this clone with a few counts. The chain employs TRBV5-6 and TRBJ2-2; 9 bases are a match to TRBD1. Germline V gene sequence: CDR1 SGHDT, CDR2 YYEEEE. The CDR3 totals 15 residues. Losses at the gene ends were 3 bases for V and 3 bases for J; bases not matched to a gene: 3. The CDR3 nucleotides are TGTGCCAGCAGCTGGACAGGGGTGGACACCGGGGAGCTGTTTTTT. Its translation is CASSWTGVDTGELFF.

The chain couples TRBV5-1 to TRBJ2-7; 8 bases match TRBD2. Per germline, CDR1 SGHRS and CDR2 YFSETQ. There are 15 residues in the CDR3. The V segment lost 0 bases and the J segment 4 bases; nucleotides outside the gene matches: 6. Here the CDR3 DNA reads TGCGCCAGCAGCTTGGGGTTCAGCGGGAGTTACGAGCAGTACTTC. Protein product: CASSLGFSGSYEQYF. The full variable domain, with the rest looked up from reference TRBV5-1 and TRBJ2-7, is KAGVTQTPRYLIKTRGQQVTLSCSPISGHRSVSWYQQTPGQGLQFLFEYFSETQRNKGNFPGRFSGRQFSNSRSEMNVSTLELGDSALYLCASSLGFSGSYEQYFGPGTRLTVT.

The gene calls are TRBV5-1 and TRBJ1-2; no clear D. CDR1 SGHRS and CDR2 YFSETQ come from the germline V gene. Trimming took off 0 bases at V and 5 bases at J, with 5 bases between the two ends. The CDR3 contains 12 residues. CDR3 DNA: TGCGCCAGCAGCTTGGCCGGGTATGGCTACACCTTC. Its protein is CASSLAGYGYTF.

This chain uses TRBV5-6 with TRBJ1-1; 9 bases agree with TRBD1. CDR3 length: 14 residues. Germline V gives CDR1 SGHDT, CDR2 YYEEEE. J was trimmed by 11 bases and V by 1 base; bases with no gene match: 9. The CDR3 sequence is CASSLRRQGVGAFF. CDR3 nucleotide sequence: TGTGCCAGCAGCTTGCGGCGACAGGGGGTTGGGGCTTTCTTT. Together with reference TRBV5-6 and TRBJ1-1, the CDR3 gives the full variable domain: DAGVTQSPTHLIKTRGQQVTLRCSPKSGHDTVSWYQQALGQGPQFIFQYYEEEERQRGNFPDRFSGHQFPNYSSELNVNALLLGDSALYLCASSLRRQGVGAFFGQGTRLTVV.

This clone was found a few times. V usage is TRBV19 and J usage is TRBJ1-1, with D possibly matching TRBD1 (6 bases). The ends were cut back, 7 bases at V and 5 bases at J, with 17 bases in the middle. CDR3 length: 14 amino acids. Germline CDR1 reads LNHDA; CDR2 reads SQIVND (reference sequence). CDR3 in DNA: TGTGCCAGTAAAGCTCAACAGGGAAGTACTGAAGCTTTCTTT. Amino acid sequence: CASKAQQGSTEAFF. Complete variable domain (other parts from reference TRBV19 and TRBJ1-1): DGGITQSPKYLFRKEGQNVTLSCEQNLNHDAMYWYRQDPGQGLRLIYYSQIVNDFQKGDIAEGYSVSREKKESFPLTVTSAQKNPTAFYLCASKAQQGSTEAFFGQGTRLTVV.

The chain recombines TRBV30 with TRBJ2-1; a possible D gene is TRBD2 (6 bases). The CDR3 is 14 residues long. Germline V gene sequence: CDR1 GTSNPN, CDR2 SVGIG (reference sequence). The V and J ends lost 6 bases and 1 base respectively, with 13 bases between them. The CDR3 region is CACSRDSSYNEQFF. CDR3 coding DNA: TGTGCCTGTTCCCGGGACTCTTCCTACAATGAGCAGTTCTTC.

V gene TRBV6-1 combines with J gene TRBJ1-2; D gene ambiguous. The CDR3 extends over 13 amino acids. V was trimmed by 6 bases and J by 4 bases, leaving 12 bases between them. Germline V gene data show CDR1 as MNHNS and CDR2 as SASEGT. The CDR3 DNA reads TGTGCCAGCAGGATACAGCATGCCTATGGCTACACCTTC. It specifies CASRIQHAYGYTF.

The V gene is TRBV2, the J gene TRBJ1-2; 11 positions agree with TRBD1. There are 14 residues in the CDR3. The V gene's germline CDR1 is SNHLY and CDR2 FYNNEI. V dropped 6 bases and J dropped 8; count of bases not matched to a gene: 8. The CDR3 sequence: CASRAGQGAWGYTF. DNA of the CDR3: TGTGCCAGCAGGGCAGGACAGGGGGCTTGGGGCTACACCTTC.

The chain has TRBV6-4 and TRBJ1-2, with D possibly TRBD1 on 5 matching bases. Germline CDR1 is MRHNA and CDR2 is SNTAGT. Trimming stripped 2 bases from V and 5 bases from J, with 6 bases between. CDR3 length: 12 residues. CDR3 sequence (DNA): TGTGCCAGCAGTGACCAGGGTTATGGCTACACCTTC. Its protein is CASSDQGYGYTF.

V gene TRBV6-6 combines with J gene TRBJ2-5, with 7 bases identical to TRBD1. CDR3 length equals 14 residues. The germline CDR1 and CDR2 sequences are MNHNY and SVGAGI (reference sequence). J lost 3 bases, V lost 8 bases, and 9 bases had no gene match. CDR3 nucleotides: TGTGCCAGCCGGCGCCGACAGGGTGAAGAGACCCAGTACTTC. This codes for CASRRRQGEETQYF.

The chain has TRBV7-2 and TRBJ1-5; D is perhaps TRBD1 (5 bases). The germline gives CDR1 SGHTA, CDR2 FQGNSA. Trimming removed 5 bases at V and 5 bases at J, with 13 bases between. There are 14 residues in the CDR3. The CDR3 DNA sequence: TGTGCCAGCAGCCGGGGGGAGGGTCATCAGCCCCAGCATTTT. Encoded protein: CASSRGEGHQPQHF.

This clone has only one observation. The chain links TRBV5-1 to TRBJ2-5, with 8 bases that match TRBD2. CDR3 size: 15 residues. Germline assignment: CDR1 SGHRS and CDR2 YFSETQ. J lost 5 bases, V lost 0 bases, and 6 bases had no gene match. This chain's CDR3 is CASSLDGRGWETQYF. Here the CDR3 DNA reads TGCGCCAGCAGCTTGGACGGGAGGGGTTGGGAGACCCAGTACTTC.

The CDR3 DNA sequence: TGTGCCAGCAGCTTAGATAGGCGGATGACTGAAGCTTTCTTT. This gives the protein CASSLDRRMTEAFF. The genes are TRBV11-2 and TRBJ1-1; D gene ambiguous. Germline CDR1 and CDR2: SGHAT and FQNNGV. The germline V and J ends were trimmed by 0 bases and 5 bases, with 10 bases remaining between them. There are 14 residues in the CDR3.

The chain employs TRBV6-5 and TRBJ1-1; possibly TRBD1 for D (6 bases). The germline V and J ends were trimmed by 5 bases and 6 bases, with 16 bases remaining between them. The CDR3 length is 14 residues. CDR1 and CDR2 (germline): MNHEY, SVGAGI. The CDR3 sequence: CASSLTQGLAEAFF. DNA for the CDR3: TGTGCCAGCAGTCTCACCCAGGGGCTCGCTGAAGCTTTCTTT.

The rearrangement uses TRBV29-1 and TRBJ1-1; 7 positions agree with TRBD1. This CDR3 is 17 amino acids long. Unmatched junction bases numbered 24, after V lost 6 bases and J lost 8 bases. Germline V gives CDR1 SQVTM, CDR2 ANQGSEA. The CDR3 region is CSVRNWDRDSGRAEAFF. The CDR3 DNA sequence: TGCAGCGTGCGGAACTGGGACCGGGACAGCGGGAGAGCGGAAGCTTTCTTT.

The chain has TRBV21-1 and TRBJ1-1; TRBD1 is the table's D call, not checked against the DNA. TRBV21-1 has pseudogene status. This CDR3 spans 12 amino acids. For the CDR3, the DNA is TGTGCCAGCTCGGGACAAAACACTGAAGCTTTCTTT. It yields the protein CASSGQNTEAFF.

This chain links TRBV2 with TRBJ1-1; no clear D gene. The V end lost 5 bases, the J end lost 8 bases, and 15 bases lay between the germline ends. Per the germline V gene, CDR1 is SNHLY and CDR2 is FYNNEI. There are 13 residues in the CDR3. The CDR3 DNA sequence: TGTGCCAGCAGTCTCAGGTACCTTACCGAAGCTTTCTTT. This translates into CASSLRYLTEAFF.

The rearrangement links TRBV7-2 to TRBJ2-3; TRBD2 agrees at 9 bases. V trimming: 1 base; J trimming: 1 base; junction bases outside the gene matches: 6. CDR3 length equals 17 residues. Germline CDR1 reads SGHTA; CDR2 reads FQGNSA. CDR3 coding DNA: TGTGCCAGCAGCTTAGTGTTTGCGGGGGGGGGCACAGATACGCAGTATTTT. Its translation: CASSLVFAGGGTDTQYF. Combining the CDR3 with reference TRBV7-2 and TRBJ2-3 gives the whole variable domain GAGVSQSPSNKVTEKGKDVELRCDPISGHTALYWYRQSLGQGLEFLIYFQGNSAPDKSGLPSDRFSAERTGGSVSTLTIQRTQQEDSAVYLCASSLVFAGGGTDTQYFGPGTRLTVL.

The chain links TRBV5-1 to TRBJ1-2; 7 nucleotides line up with TRBD1. With V trimmed by 3 bases and J by 6 bases, 8 bases remained unmatched. This CDR3 is built from 14 residues. CDR1 is SGHRS and CDR2 is YFSETQ in the germline V gene. The CDR3 loop reads CASSSQGQSDGYTF. The DNA of the CDR3 is TGCGCCAGCAGCTCACAGGGGCAGTCGGATGGCTACACCTTC.

The rearrangement links TRBV19 to TRBJ2-1; possible D gene TRBD1, 5 bases. CDR1 and CDR2 (germline): LNHDA, SQIVND (reference sequence). The CDR3 spans 15 residues. Trimming pared 4 bases from V and 2 bases from J, leaving 12 bases between. In nucleotides, the CDR3 is TGTGCCAGTAGTACCACAGGTGCCCCCTACAATGAGCAGTTCTTC. This translates into CASSTTGAPYNEQFF.

The chain has TRBV7-8 and TRBJ2-7; the D is unclear. CDR1 is SGHVS, CDR2 FQNEAQ, per germline. V lost 3 bases, J lost 2 bases, and 17 bases lay in between. This CDR3 contains 16 residues. In DNA form, the CDR3 reads TGTGCCAGCAGCTTCCGCCCCCGTGGCCAGACCTACGAGCAGTACTTC. It translates to CASSFRPRGQTYEQYF.